Below, 23 T cell receptor beta chains from the same sample are listed, as sequenced in a study of vaccination effects on CD4 cells after COVID-19. Their antigen targets remain unknown. Prior to sequencing, the ViraFEST assay stimulated PBMC with viral peptide pools, which expanded the antigen-specific CD4+ T cells. After less than twelve days in culture, the CD4+ T cells were isolated. SARS-CoV-2 infection was confirmed by PCR in the person between March and December 2020. The repertoire was sequenced with immunoSEQ multiplex PCR; TCRdb's copy has only in-frame clones and lacks some. The table has around 40,000 clones, around 70% seen once; the top ten hold roughly 30%. The material was CD4+ T cells from PBMCs cultured with a peptide pool, obtained before COVID-19 vaccination. These receptors all stem from a human donor who had a prior SARS-CoV-2 infection.

This clone appeared a single time. The CDR3 nucleotides read TGTGCCAGCAGCTTCGTTTCGGGAGGGGACACTGAAGCTTTCTTT. Protein sequence: CASSFVSGGDTEAFF. The chain combines TRBV7-9 with TRBJ1-1, with a weak D call TRBD1 (5 bases). Per the germline V gene, CDR1 is SEHNR and CDR2 is FQNEAQ (reference sequence). The CDR3 has 15 residues. V was trimmed by 3 bases and J by 3 bases, leaving 14 bases between them.

This clone was seen only a few times. This chain uses TRBV7-9 with TRBJ1-2; possibly TRBD1 for D (5 bases). The germline V gene encodes CDR1 SEHNR and CDR2 FQNEAQ (reference sequence). V dropped 4 bases and J dropped 6 bases, with 12 bases sitting between them. The CDR3 totals 13 residues. The CDR3 sequence is CASSSQGAHGYTF. CDR3 nucleotide sequence: TGTGCCAGCAGCTCACAAGGGGCGCATGGCTACACCTTC.

The gene calls are TRBV24-1 and TRBJ2-3, with 8 nucleotides matching TRBD2. V lost 2 bases and J lost 4; bases outside the gene matches: 4. Germline CDR1 is KGHDR and CDR2 is SFDVKD. The CDR3 spans 15 residues. The CDR3 nucleotides read TGTGCCACCAGTGATTCGACTAGCGATCCAGATACGCAGTATTTT. Translating it yields CATSDSTSDPDTQYF.

This clone was seen only a few times. This sequence joins TRBV5-1 and TRBJ2-2; weak D call: TRBD1 (5 bases). Deletions cut 4 bases from V and 6 bases from J, with 13 bases between. CDR3 size: 14 residues. Germline CDR1 is SGHRS and CDR2 is YFSETQ. CDR3 DNA: TGCGCCAGCAGCCAACCGCAGGGTTCCGGGGAGCTGTTTTTT. Amino acid sequence: CASSQPQGSGELFF.

V gene TRBV5-4 combines with J gene TRBJ2-1; D remains ambiguous. Germline V gives CDR1 SGHNT, CDR2 YYREEE (reference sequence). The CDR3 consists of 11 residues. Trimming shortened V by 1 base and J by 9 bases, and 5 bases separated the two germline ends. The CDR3 here is CASSLNGEQFF. The CDR3 nucleotides read TGTGCCAGCAGCTTGAATGGTGAGCAGTTCTTC. Together with reference TRBV5-4 and TRBJ2-1, the CDR3 gives the full variable domain: ETGVTQSPTHLIKTRGQQVTLRCSSQSGHNTVSWYQQALGQGPQFIFQYYREEENGRGNFPPRFSGLQFPNYSSELNVNALELDDSALYLCASSLNGEQFFGPGTRLTVL.

The rearrangement links TRBV18 to TRBJ2-7, with TRBD2 matching over 8 bases. The J segment lost 9 bases and the V segment lost 3 bases, leaving 16 bases of the junction unmatched. The CDR3 sequence is 16 residues long. CDR1 KGHSH and CDR2 LQKENI come from the germline V gene. The CDR3, as DNA: TGTGCCAGCTCACCGAATGCAGCGGGAGAGTTTATTGGGCAGTACTTC. Translation gives CASSPNAAGEFIGQYF. Together with reference TRBV18 and TRBJ2-7, the CDR3 gives the full variable domain: NAGVMQNPRHLVRRRGQEARLRCSPMKGHSHVYWYRQLPEEGLKFMVYLQKENIIDESGMPKERFSAEFPKEGPSILRIQQVVRGDSAAYFCASSPNAAGEFIGQYFGPGTRLTVT.

J is TRBJ2-7 and V is TRBV12-5; 8 bases align to TRBD1. CDR3 length: 14 residues. The germline V gene has CDR1 LGHNT and CDR2 FRNRAP. V lost 2 bases, J lost 4 bases, and 4 bases stayed unmatched. The CDR3: CASGLTRQGYEQYF. The CDR3, as DNA: TGTGCTAGTGGTTTGACCCGACAGGGGTACGAGCAGTACTTC.

This clone was seen just once. CDR3 region: CASSVSSQETQYF. CDR3 DNA: TGTGCCAGCAGCGTATCCAGTCAAGAGACCCAGTACTTC. The genes are TRBV9 and TRBJ2-5, with unresolved D. Germline-derived CDR1 and CDR2 are SGDLS and YYNGEE. The CDR3 loop spans 13 amino acids. V was shortened by 1 base and J by 2 bases, with 6 bases between the two germline ends.

This clone was detected a few times. The rearrangement joins TRBV30 to TRBJ1-2, with a weak D call TRBD1 (5 bases). The CDR3 covers 12 residues. Germline V gene data show CDR1 as GTSNPN and CDR2 as SVGIG (reference sequence). V lost 5 bases and J 4 bases, leaving 11 bases between the germline ends. The CDR3: CAWGRVLYGYTF. Here the CDR3 DNA reads TGTGCCTGGGGCAGGGTTCTCTATGGCTACACCTTC.

In its sample, this clone was seen a few times. This chain uses TRBV10-3 with TRBJ1-5; TRBD1 might be the D (6 bases). The germline V and J ends were trimmed by 6 bases and 5 bases, with 20 bases remaining between them. Germline CDR1 is ENHRY and CDR2 is SYGVKD. The CDR3 is 16 residues long. CDR3 amino acids: CAISTTYQGTDQPQHF. The DNA for the CDR3 is TGTGCCATCAGCACCACGTACCAGGGGACGGATCAGCCCCAGCATTTT.

J is TRBJ1-2 and V is TRBV3-1 (or the pseudogene TRBV3-2), with D possibly TRBD1 on 6 matching bases. Germline lookup yields CDR1 LGHDT and CDR2 YNNKEL (reference sequence). V lost 5 bases, J lost 8 bases, and 12 bases lay in between. CDR3 length: 12 residues. The CDR3 region has the DNA TGTGCCAGCAGCAGAGGAAGGGGGGGCTACACCTTC. Protein product: CASSRGRGGYTF.

The chain couples TRBV5-4 to TRBJ2-1; the match to TRBD2 covers 10 bases. V trimming: 5 bases; J trimming: 0 bases; junction bases outside the gene matches: 2. The CDR3 is 15 residues long. CDR1 is SGHNT, CDR2 YYREEE, per germline (reference sequence). CDR3 sequence (DNA): TGTGCCAGCAGGGTAGCGGGAGGCTCCTACAATGAGCAGTTCTTC. It specifies CASRVAGGSYNEQFF.

The V call is TRBV6-5, the J call TRBJ2-1, with a weak D call TRBD2 (5 bases). Between the trimmed V and J ends, which lost 0 bases and 6 bases, there was a span of 15 bases. CDR3 length: 16 residues. Germline CDR1 and CDR2: MNHEY and SVGAGI. CDR3 DNA: TGTGCCAGCAGTTACTCGAGCTTCGGGGTCCGCAATGAGCAGTTCTTC. It is translated as CASSYSSFGVRNEQFF.

The chain has TRBV27 and TRBJ2-2, with 12 bases lining up with TRBD2. Germline CDR1 MNHEY, CDR2 SMNVEV (reference sequence). The CDR3 is 17 residues long. Trimming cost V 3 bases and J 7 bases; bases outside gene matches: 9. The CDR3 region is CASSLWLAGGPIGELFF. The CDR3 DNA reads as TGTGCCAGCAGTTTGTGGCTAGCGGGAGGGCCGATCGGGGAGCTGTTTTTT.

The CDR3 sequence is CASSEKEGERSYTEAFF. The CDR3 DNA reads as TGTGCCAGCAGTGAAAAGGAAGGGGAGCGGTCGTACACTGAAGCTTTCTTT. The rearrangement joins TRBV6-1 to TRBJ1-1, with D perhaps TRBD1 (5 bases). Germline loops: CDR1 MNHNS, CDR2 SASEGT. The V and J ends lost 2 bases and 3 bases respectively, with 19 bases between them. The CDR3 runs 17 residues.

This clone was found a few times. The chain uses TRBV28 and TRBJ2-3; D not resolved. The V gene lost 5 bases and the J gene lost 3 bases, with 15 bases spanning the gap. The CDR3 extends over 15 amino acids. The germline V gene encodes CDR1 MDHEN and CDR2 SYDVKM. DNA of the CDR3: TGTGCCAGCAGTGTGACCCTTATATCGACAGATACGCAGTATTTT. The encoded protein is CASSVTLISTDTQYF.

This clone was observed a single time. The V and J genes are TRBV28 and TRBJ2-3; D perhaps matches TRBD2 (5 bases). The ends were cut back, 6 bases at V and 2 bases at J, with 9 bases in the middle. Germline assignment: CDR1 MDHEN and CDR2 SYDVKM. The CDR3 totals 13 residues. CDR3 nucleotide sequence: TGTGCCAGCAGCTTAGCGACCACAGATACGCAGTATTTT. Encoded protein: CASSLATTDTQYF.

The V gene is TRBV7-2, the J gene TRBJ1-6, with D possibly being TRBD1 (6 bases). This CDR3 has 14 amino acids. Looked up from germline, CDR1 is SGHTA and CDR2 is FQGNSA. The V gene lost 7 bases and the J gene lost 4 bases, with 11 bases spanning the gap. The chain's CDR3 is CASTQDRYNSPLHF. CDR3 nucleotides: TGTGCCAGCACCCAGGACAGATATAATTCACCCCTCCACTTT.

This clone was seen only a few times. The chain recombines TRBV18 with TRBJ1-1, with TRBD1 as a possible D gene (5 bases). The CDR3 sequence is 17 residues long. Deletions cut 1 base from V and 6 bases from J, with 21 bases between. Per germline, CDR1 KGHSH and CDR2 LQKENI. CDR3 sequence (DNA): TGTGCCAGCTCACCACGTATATTAGCAGGGAGCGGCGCTGAAGCTTTCTTT. It codes for CASSPRILAGSGAEAFF.

The V and J genes are TRBV19 and TRBJ2-3; D is possibly TRBD2 (6 bases). Germline V CDR1 and CDR2: LNHDA, SQIVND (reference sequence). The CDR3 is 13 amino acids. Between the trimmed V and J ends, which lost 3 bases and 4 bases, there was a span of 8 bases. This chain's CDR3 is CASSMRGADTQYF. CDR3 bases: TGTGCCAGTAGTATGCGGGGAGCAGATACGCAGTATTTT. The full variable domain, completed using reference TRBV19 and TRBJ2-3, is DGGITQSPKYLFRKEGQNVTLSCEQNLNHDAMYWYRQDPGQGLRLIYYSQIVNDFQKGDIAEGYSVSREKKESFPLTVTSAQKNPTAFYLCASSMRGADTQYFGPGTRLTVL.

CDR3 loop: CAWSWGETQYF. As DNA, the CDR3 is TGTGCCTGGAGCTGGGGGGAGACCCAGTACTTC. The gene calls are TRBV30 and TRBJ2-5; the D call may be TRBD1 or TRBD2 (5 bases each). Germline loops: CDR1 GTSNPN, CDR2 SVGIG (reference sequence). The V gene lost 3 bases and the J gene lost 5 bases, with 7 bases spanning the gap. The CDR3 contains 11 residues.

V is TRBV2 and J is TRBJ1-1; the match to TRBD1 covers 7 bases. V trimming: 5 bases; J trimming: 1 base; junction bases outside the gene matches: 1. CDR1 and CDR2 (germline): SNHLY, FYNNEI. This CDR3 contains 13 residues. The chain's CDR3 is CASSYRGNTEAFF. DNA of the CDR3: TGTGCCAGCAGTTACAGGGGGAACACTGAAGCTTTCTTT.

The chain employs TRBV10-1 and TRBJ2-7; D is possibly TRBD2 (5 bases). The germline V and J ends were trimmed by 7 bases and 2 bases, with 24 bases remaining between them. The CDR3 runs 17 residues. Germline CDR1 reads WNHNN; CDR2 reads SYGVQD (reference sequence). The CDR3 coding sequence is TGCGCCAGCAAGGTCACTCGTGAGGGAGTCGGGACCTACGAGCAGTACTTC. Translation gives CASKVTREGVGTYEQYF.